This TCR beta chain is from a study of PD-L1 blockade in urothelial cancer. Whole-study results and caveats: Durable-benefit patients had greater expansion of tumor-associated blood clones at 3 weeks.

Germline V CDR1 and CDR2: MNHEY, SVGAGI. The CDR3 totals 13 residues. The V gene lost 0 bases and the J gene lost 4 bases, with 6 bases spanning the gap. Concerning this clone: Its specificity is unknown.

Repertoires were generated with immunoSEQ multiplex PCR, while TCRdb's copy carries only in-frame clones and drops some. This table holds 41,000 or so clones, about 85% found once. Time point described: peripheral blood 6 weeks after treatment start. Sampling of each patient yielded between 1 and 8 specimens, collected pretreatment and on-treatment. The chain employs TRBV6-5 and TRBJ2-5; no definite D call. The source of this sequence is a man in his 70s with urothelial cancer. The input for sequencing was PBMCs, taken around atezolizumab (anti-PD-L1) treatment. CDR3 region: CASSYSPGETQYF. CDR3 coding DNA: TGTGCCAGCAGTTACTCCCCAGGAGAGACCCAGTACTTC.